This TCR beta chain is from a study of PD-L1 blockade in urothelial cancer. The data were produced by immunoSEQ multiplex PCR, yet TCRdb's version contains in-frame clones alone and is incomplete. The data show 100,000 to 150,000 clones, with less than 85% seen just once and 2.5% to 4% held by the top ten. The time point: pretreatment peripheral blood. The CDR3 length is 13 residues. Germline CDR1 and CDR2: SGHTS and YDEGEE. The ends were cut back, 5 bases at V and 8 bases at J, with 17 bases in the middle. Sequenced material: PBMCs, taken around atezolizumab (anti-PD-L1) treatment. V is TRBV5-8 and J is TRBJ2-7; tentative D call: TRBD2 (6 bases). The sequence came from a man in his fifties or sixties with urothelial cancer. The CDR3 sequence is CASRTSGAQKQYF. The CDR3 bases are TGTGCCAGCAGGACATCGGGAGCTCAAAAGCAGTACTTC.